This T cell receptor (beta chain) stems from a study of T cells in localized non-small cell lung cancer. TCRdb keeps only in-frame clones here, not all; method: immunoSEQ multiplex PCR. The profile covers roughly 27,000 clones, with around 92% appearing a single time and 3.5% to 5% taken by the ten largest. This CDR3 comprises 12 residues. Germline CDR1 is SGHAT and CDR2 is FQNNGV. With 6 bases removed from V and 5 bases from J, the gap between germline ends came to 9 bases. A remark on this clone: What it binds is not known.

Study-wide points: Owing to sequencing of a solitary tumor region, heterogeneity cannot be discounted. There was higher T cell clonality in uninvolved adjacent lung than in tumor, and it was highest there.

V gene TRBV11-2 combines with J gene TRBJ2-3; D possibly corresponds to TRBD2 (5 bases). The TCR was taken from a woman aged 40-69 years with stage III lung adenocarcinoma. The material sequenced was peripheral blood mononuclear cells, taken before any cancer treatment. The CDR3 nucleotides read TGTGCCAGCAGGCGGGTGGGAGATACGCAGTATTTT. As protein: CASRRVGDTQYF.